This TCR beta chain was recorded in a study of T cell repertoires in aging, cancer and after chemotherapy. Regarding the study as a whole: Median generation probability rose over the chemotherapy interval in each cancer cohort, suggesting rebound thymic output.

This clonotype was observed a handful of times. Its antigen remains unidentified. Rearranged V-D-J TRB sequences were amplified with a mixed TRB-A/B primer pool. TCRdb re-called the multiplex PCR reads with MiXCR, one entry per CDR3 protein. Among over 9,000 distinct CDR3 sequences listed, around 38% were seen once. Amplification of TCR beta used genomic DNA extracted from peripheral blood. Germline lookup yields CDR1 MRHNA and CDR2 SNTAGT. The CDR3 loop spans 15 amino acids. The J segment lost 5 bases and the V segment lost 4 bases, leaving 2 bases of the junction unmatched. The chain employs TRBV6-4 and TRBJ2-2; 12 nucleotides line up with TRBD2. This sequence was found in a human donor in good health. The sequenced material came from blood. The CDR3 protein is CASSGLAGATGELFF. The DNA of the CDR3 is TGTGCCAGCAGTGGACTAGCGGGAGCAACCGGGGAGCTGTTTTTT.